The 29 T cell receptor beta chains presented below share a single source sample, sequenced in a study of T cells expressing NK-cell markers. No DNA is given; TCRdb re-called the 5' RACE reads and lists each CDR3 protein once. The sample data list about 390,000 distinct CDR3 sequences. Sequencing input: blood T cells: a sorted CD56 or NKG2C T cell subset, CD4+ or CD8+ T cells, or bulk PBMC T cells (not recorded which). The source is a woman in her 50s in good health.

J is TRBJ2-2 and V is TRBV6-5; TCRdb's assignment of TRBD1 cannot be checked, as there is no DNA. Germline assignment: CDR1 MNHEY and CDR2 SVGAGI. This CDR3 has 15 residues. CDR3 region: CASAGQRLYTGELFF.

The gene calls are TRBV14 and TRBJ1-1. This CDR3 is 13 amino acids long. Germline-derived CDR1 and CDR2 are SGHDN and FVKESK. The CDR3 reads CASSEGYRVGAFF.

The rearrangement links TRBV7-9 to TRBJ2-7; TCRdb's D gene call, TRBD1, goes unchecked for lack of DNA. CDR1 SEHNR and CDR2 FQNEAQ come from the germline V gene (reference sequence). This CDR3 has 15 amino acids. This CDR3 reads CASSPRPGESYEQYF.

The V and J genes are TRBV7-2 and TRBJ2-5; TCRdb returns TRBD2, unconfirmable since there is no DNA. The CDR3 is 15 amino acids. Germline CDR1 reads SGHTA; CDR2 reads FQGNSA. The CDR3 is CASIASGSYQETQYF.

This chain connects TRBV6-5 to TRBJ1-1. The V gene's germline CDR1 is MNHEY and CDR2 SVGAGI. The CDR3 extends over 13 amino acids. CDR3 sequence: CASSYWTATEAFF.

The V gene is TRBV6-6, the J gene TRBJ1-2; TCRdb's D gene call, TRBD1, goes unchecked for lack of DNA. The length of the CDR3 is 15 residues. Germline CDR1 and CDR2: MNHNY and SVGAGI (reference sequence). The CDR3 loop reads CASSARQGVGYGYTF.

J is TRBJ2-2 and V is TRBV7-9; TCRdb's assignment of TRBD2 cannot be checked, as there is no DNA. Germline CDR1 and CDR2: SEHNR and FQNEAQ (reference sequence). CDR3 size: 17 residues. The CDR3 loop is CASSSPGTRRNTGELFF.

This chain links TRBV30 with TRBJ2-5. CDR1 is GTSNPN and CDR2 is SVGIG in the germline V gene (reference sequence). The CDR3 spans 13 residues. CDR3 protein: CAWSEGSQETQYF.

The chain combines TRBV4-1 with TRBJ1-4; TCRdb's assignment of TRBD1 cannot be checked, as there is no DNA. The length of the CDR3 is 16 residues. CDR1 and CDR2 (germline): MGHRA, YSYEKL. The CDR3 here is CASSQETGEDEEKLFF.

This chain uses TRBV15 with TRBJ2-1; the D gene TCRdb calls, TRBD2, cannot be checked with no DNA. Germline loops: CDR1 LNHNV, CDR2 YYDKDF (reference sequence). The length of the CDR3 is 13 residues. The CDR3 spells CATSRGLYNEQFF. The complete variable domain, with remaining parts taken from reference TRBV15 and TRBJ2-1, reads DAMVIQNPRYQVTQFGKPVTLSCSQTLNHNVMYWYQQKSSQAPKLLFHYYDKDFNNEADTPDNFQSRRPNTSFCFLDIRSPGLGDTAMYLCATSRGLYNEQFFGPGTRLTVL.

The chain joins TRBV6-6 to TRBJ2-7; lacking DNA, the TRBD2 call made by TCRdb goes unchecked. CDR1 is MNHNY and CDR2 is SVGAGI in the germline V gene (reference sequence). The CDR3 consists of 20 residues. CDR3 protein: CASRVMKPGLAGDHSYEQYF.

This chain connects TRBV11-2 to TRBJ2-2; with no DNA, the TCRdb D assignment of TRBD2 cannot be verified. The CDR3 runs 15 residues. Per germline, CDR1 SGHAT and CDR2 FQNNGV. The CDR3 sequence is CASSLLAGGIGELFF. The full variable domain, with the rest looked up from reference TRBV11-2 and TRBJ2-2, is EAGVAQSPRYKIIEKRQSVAFWCNPISGHATLYWYQQILGQGPKLLIQFQNNGVVDDSQLPKDRFSAERLKGVDSTLKIQPAKLEDSAVYLCASSLLAGGIGELFFGEGSRLTVL.

V and J are TRBV7-3 and TRBJ2-7; the TCRdb D gene call, TRBD1, has no DNA to confirm it. This CDR3 region has 16 residues. Germline V lookup: CDR1 SGHTA, CDR2 FQGTGA. This CDR3 is CASSLETGLGSYEQYF.

V usage is TRBV14 and J usage is TRBJ1-2. CDR3 length: 13 amino acids. Germline assignment: CDR1 SGHDN and CDR2 FVKESK. CDR3 loop: CASSQEELVGYTF.

This chain joins TRBV18 and TRBJ2-1; TCRdb designates TRBD2, a call that cannot be tested without DNA. Germline V gene sequence: CDR1 KGHSH, CDR2 LQKENI. The CDR3 is made up of 15 amino acids. This CDR3 is CASSPGGVVYNEQFF.

The rearrangement links TRBV7-9 to TRBJ1-5. Germline CDR1 reads SEHNR; CDR2 reads FQNEAQ (reference sequence). The CDR3 loop spans 15 amino acids. This CDR3 is CASSRTGTQNQPQHF.

This chain connects TRBV20-1 to TRBJ1-4; checking the TCRdb D call of TRBD1 is not possible without DNA. This CDR3 spans 12 amino acids. CDR1 DFQATT and CDR2 SNEGSKA come from the germline V gene (reference sequence). CDR3 sequence: CSASRGGEKLFF.

The J gene is TRBJ2-2, the V gene TRBV29-1. CDR1 and CDR2 from the germline V gene are SQVTM and ANQGSEA. The CDR3 is 12 residues long. The CDR3 here is CSVLSDSGGLFF.

The chain recombines TRBV7-3 with TRBJ1-1; there is no DNA to check the TCRdb D call of TRBD1. The CDR3 has 16 residues. The germline V gene encodes CDR1 SGHTA and CDR2 FQGTGA. The CDR3 is CASSMTGTGFRAEAFF.

The chain recombines TRBV6-5 with TRBJ1-5; the TCRdb D gene call, TRBD1, has no DNA to confirm it. In germline, CDR1 is MNHEY, CDR2 SVGAGI. The length of the CDR3 is 13 residues. The CDR3 is CASSNGNNQPQHF.

The chain combines TRBV20-1 with TRBJ2-3; TCRdb returns TRBD1, unconfirmable since there is no DNA. Germline V gene lookup returns CDR1 DFQATT and CDR2 SNEGSKA (reference sequence). The CDR3 is 14 residues long. The CDR3 here is CSAIGSGTGDTQYF.

The rearrangement joins TRBV28 to TRBJ1-3; absent DNA, TCRdb's TRBD1 call cannot be checked. This CDR3 region has 16 residues. The germline gives CDR1 MDHEN, CDR2 SYDVKM. The CDR3 here is CASGETGTGSGNTIYF. Based on the CDR3 plus reference TRBV28 and TRBJ1-3, the full variable domain is DVKVTQSSRYLVKRTGEKVFLECVQDMDHENMFWYRQDPGLGLRLIYFSYDVKMKEKGDIPEGYSVSREKKERFSLILESASTNQTSMYLCASGETGTGSGNTIYFGEGSWLTVV.

The CDR3 sequence is CASSQARFWTDTQYF. The chain carries TRBV14 and TRBJ2-3. The CDR3 contains 15 residues. Germline V CDR1 and CDR2: SGHDN, FVKESK.

V and J are TRBV7-2 and TRBJ2-3; the TRBD2 assignment by TCRdb is unverifiable without DNA. Germline loops: CDR1 SGHTA, CDR2 FQGNSA. The CDR3 runs 15 residues. The CDR3 is CASSLEVRSTDTQYF.

V usage is TRBV19 and J usage is TRBJ2-1; the TRBD2 assignment by TCRdb is unverifiable without DNA. Germline loops: CDR1 LNHDA, CDR2 SQIVND (reference sequence). This CDR3 contains 15 residues. This CDR3 reads CASRPSSGNHNEQFF.

This sequence joins TRBV27 and TRBJ2-3; with no DNA, the TCRdb D assignment of TRBD1 cannot be verified. Germline CDR1 and CDR2: MNHEY and SMNVEV (reference sequence). This CDR3 region has 11 residues. This CDR3 reads CAIGIGGGQYF.

The rearrangement links TRBV5-4 to TRBJ2-5; no DNA is available, so the TRBD2 call from TCRdb remains unchecked. CDR3 length: 14 residues. In germline, CDR1 is SGHNT, CDR2 YYREEE (reference sequence). Here the CDR3 reads CASSPRAGRETQYF.

The chain combines TRBV20-1 with TRBJ2-5. The CDR3 is 12 amino acids. Germline V lookup: CDR1 DFQATT, CDR2 SNEGSKA (reference sequence). The CDR3 reads CSASIEQETQYF.

This rearrangement joins TRBV5-1 to TRBJ2-3; TCRdb's D call of TRBD2 is untestable without DNA. Germline V gives CDR1 SGHRS, CDR2 YFSETQ. The CDR3 contains 16 residues. The CDR3 loop reads CASSLVLAGNVDTQYF.